The 8 T cell receptor beta chains below all came from one sample that was sequenced in a study of CD8 T cells in ankylosing spondylitis. Via MiXCR, TCRdb re-called the 5' RACE reads, giving one row per CDR3 protein. The table lists about 130,000 distinct CDR3 sequences, about an eighth of them singletons. Sequencing input: blood, either unsorted or a sorted T cell fraction (not recorded which). The source of these receptors is a female donor with ankylosing spondylitis or in good health (not recorded which).

This clonotype was counted many times. The gene calls are TRBV6-5 and TRBJ2-7; D ambiguous. The germline CDR1 and CDR2 sequences are MNHEY and SVGAGI. Trimming shortened V by 2 bases and J by 7 bases, and 18 bases separated the two germline ends. The CDR3 has 15 amino acids. The CDR3 loop is CASSYGQDSPREQYF. The DNA for the CDR3 is TGTGCCAGCAGTTACGGCCAAGACTCACCTCGGGAGCAGTACTTC.

This clonotype was found a few times. The J gene is TRBJ2-1, the V gene TRBV29-1; possibly TRBD1 or TRBD2 for D (5 bases each). Germline CDR1 is SQVTM and CDR2 is ANQGSEA. The CDR3 sequence is 15 residues long. V was pared by 5 bases and J by 8 bases, with 22 bases between. CDR3 in amino acids: CSVTLPGPLKDEQFF. The CDR3 DNA follows: TGCAGCGTTACACTTCCGGGGCCCCTGAAGGATGAGCAGTTCTTC.

This clonotype was found a few times. V is TRBV20-1 and J is TRBJ2-3, with D possibly matching TRBD2 (5 bases). The germline V gene encodes CDR1 DFQATT and CDR2 SNEGSKA (reference sequence). The CDR3 totals 13 residues. V gave up 5 bases and J gave up 1 base, with 10 bases separating them. CDR3: CSAPSGRTDTQYF. CDR3 coding DNA: TGCAGTGCTCCAAGCGGACGCACAGATACGCAGTATTTT.

This clonotype was counted a few times. The genes are TRBV27 and TRBJ2-3; 13 positions match TRBD2. V gave up 4 bases and J gave up 6 bases; unmatched junction bases: 7. The CDR3 spans 16 residues. Germline V CDR1 and CDR2: MNHEY, SMNVEV (reference sequence). The chain's CDR3 is CASSSGLAGVGDTQYF. The DNA of the CDR3 is TGTGCCAGCAGTTCCGGACTAGCGGGGGTTGGGGATACGCAGTATTTT.

This clonotype appeared many times. The chain recombines TRBV3-1 with TRBJ2-1, with D possibly TRBD2 on 6 matching bases. This CDR3 contains 15 residues. The germline gives CDR1 LGHDT, CDR2 YNNKEL (reference sequence). V was pared by 2 bases and J by 3 bases, with 11 bases between. CDR3 residues: CASSQLAGLYNEQFF. As DNA, the CDR3 is TGTGCCAGCAGCCAATTGGCGGGACTCTACAATGAGCAGTTCTTC.

The CDR3 nucleotides read TGTGCCAGCAGTCCCAGGACTACCTATAATTCACCCCTCCACTTT. Amino acid sequence: CASSPRTTYNSPLHF. The rearrangement links TRBV12-3 or TRBV12-4 to TRBJ1-6; no firm D call. The V end was cut by 5 bases, the J end by 2 bases, with 10 bases between. The CDR3 loop spans 15 amino acids.

The V call is TRBV2, the J call TRBJ2-7; D is unresolved. The CDR3 is 13 residues long. Trimming left V 4 bases short and J 0 bases short, with 7 bases between. Germline CDR1 SNHLY, CDR2 FYNNEI. The CDR3 nucleotides are TGTGCCAGCAGTGTTTTTAGCTCCTACGAGCAGTACTTC. Encoded protein: CASSVFSSYEQYF.

The chain combines TRBV25-1 with TRBJ2-5; weak D call: TRBD1 (6 bases). The CDR3 covers 15 residues. CDR1 is MGHDK, CDR2 SYGVNS, per germline. Trimming pared 6 bases from V and 1 base from J, leaving 15 bases between. This CDR3 is CASSTLDSLQETQYF. CDR3 nucleotides: TGTGCCAGCAGCACCTTGGACAGCCTCCAAGAGACCCAGTACTTC.